Listed here is a single T cell receptor beta chain. In the original workflow: It was from reference gene primer amplification that nucleated cell counts were estimated. Sequenced by immunoSEQ multiplex PCR; TCRdb stores in-frame clones only, minus some. V and J calls and clone size come straight from that table; D and trimming were deduced from the DNA. The repertoire has more than 85,000 clones, nearly 90% of them found once; the top ten carry more than 4%. The data originate from a study of blood T cell repertoires in COVID-19. About the research overall: Sites in the United States, Italy and Spain provided acute and convalescent COVID-19 samples. Sample material is recorded as cDNA or gDNA derived from T cells, B-cell-depleted T cells, or PBMCs.

Germline lookup yields CDR1 SGHKS and CDR2 YYEKEE (reference sequence). The J segment lost 5 bases and the V segment lost 4 bases, leaving 6 bases of the junction unmatched. The CDR3 loop spans 15 amino acids. This chain links TRBV5-5 with TRBJ2-1, with 10 bases aligning to TRBD2. The clonotype was recovered from a human donor in a cohort sampled during active COVID-19. Sequenced input: peripheral blood. The CDR3 coding sequence is TGTGCCAGCAGCCCTAGCGGGGGCCTCAACAATGAGCAGTTCTTC. It codes for CASSPSGGLNNEQFF. Together with reference TRBV5-5 and TRBJ2-1, the CDR3 gives the full variable domain: DAGVTQSPTHLIKTRGQQVTLRCSPISGHKSVSWYQQVLGQGPQFIFQYYEKEERGRGNFPDRFSARQFPNYSSELNVNALLLGDSALYLCASSPSGGLNNEQFFGPGTRLTVL.